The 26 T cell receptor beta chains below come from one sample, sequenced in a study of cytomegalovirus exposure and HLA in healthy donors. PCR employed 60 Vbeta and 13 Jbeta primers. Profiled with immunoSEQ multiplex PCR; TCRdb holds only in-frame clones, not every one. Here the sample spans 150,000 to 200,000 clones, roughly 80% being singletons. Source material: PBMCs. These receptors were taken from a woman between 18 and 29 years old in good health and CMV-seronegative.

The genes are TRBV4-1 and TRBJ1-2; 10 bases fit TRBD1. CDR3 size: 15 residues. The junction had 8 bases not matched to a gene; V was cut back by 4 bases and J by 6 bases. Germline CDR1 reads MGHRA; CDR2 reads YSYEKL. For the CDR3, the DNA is TGCGCCAGCAGCCTCTTTCCGGGACAGGGGAATGGCTACACCTTC. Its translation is CASSLFPGQGNGYTF.

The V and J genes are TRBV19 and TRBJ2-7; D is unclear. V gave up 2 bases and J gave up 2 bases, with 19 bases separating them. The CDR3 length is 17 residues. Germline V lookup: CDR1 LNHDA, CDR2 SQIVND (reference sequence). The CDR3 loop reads CASSIPGSTSSTYEQYF. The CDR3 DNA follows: TGTGCCAGTAGTATACCAGGCAGCACCTCATCTACCTACGAGCAGTACTTC.

The CDR3 DNA sequence: TGCGCCAGCAGCTTGGAAGCAGGGAGGGGTGAAAAACTGTTTTTT. Translated, it gives CASSLEAGRGEKLFF. The V gene is TRBV5-1, the J gene TRBJ1-4; D may be TRBD1 (5 bases). This CDR3 spans 15 amino acids. Between the trimmed V and J ends, which lost 0 bases and 7 bases, there was a span of 13 bases. Germline lookup yields CDR1 SGHRS and CDR2 YFSETQ.

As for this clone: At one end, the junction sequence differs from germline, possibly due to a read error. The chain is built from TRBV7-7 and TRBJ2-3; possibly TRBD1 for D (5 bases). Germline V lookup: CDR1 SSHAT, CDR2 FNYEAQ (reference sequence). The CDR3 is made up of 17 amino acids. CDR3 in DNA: TGTGCTAGCAGCTCCGACCCAGGTACAGGAGCCACAGATACGCAGTATTTT. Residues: CASSSDPGTGATDTQYF.

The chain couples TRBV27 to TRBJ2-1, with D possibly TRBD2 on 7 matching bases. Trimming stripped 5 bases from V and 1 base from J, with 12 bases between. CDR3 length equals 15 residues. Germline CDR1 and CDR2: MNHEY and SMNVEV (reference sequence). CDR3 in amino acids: CASSGGALSYNEQFF. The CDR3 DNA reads TGTGCCAGCAGTGGGGGGGCCCTATCCTACAATGAGCAGTTCTTC.

The CDR3 nucleotides are TGTGCCAGCCGACGACAGGAAAGGGGCTCACCCCTCCACTTT. It yields the protein CASRRQERGSPLHF. This chain links TRBV28 with TRBJ1-6; D perhaps matches TRBD1 (6 bases). Germline CDR1 is MDHEN and CDR2 is SYDVKM. CDR3 length: 14 amino acids. Trimming stripped 8 bases from V and 10 bases from J, with 18 bases between.

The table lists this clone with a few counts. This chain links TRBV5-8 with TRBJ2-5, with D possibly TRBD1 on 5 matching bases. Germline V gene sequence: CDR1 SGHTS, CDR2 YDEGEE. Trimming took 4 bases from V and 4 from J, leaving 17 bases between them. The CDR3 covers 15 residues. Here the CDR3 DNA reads TGTGCCAGCAGCCCTGGGCAGGGTATCGCAGAGACCCAGTACTTC. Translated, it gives CASSPGQGIAETQYF.

CDR3 nucleotide sequence: TGTGCCAGCAGCTTAGCGTCAGGGTTAGGGGAAAAACTGTTTTTT. Residues: CASSLASGLGEKLFF. V and J are TRBV7-9 and TRBJ1-4; D is possibly TRBD1 (5 bases). The V gene lost 0 bases and the J gene lost 8 bases, with 13 bases spanning the gap. CDR3 length: 15 amino acids. Germline lookup yields CDR1 SEHNR and CDR2 FQNEAQ (reference sequence).

DNA for the CDR3: TGTGCCAGCTCACCGTCGCAAAGTAGTTTCGGAGAGACCCAGTACTTC. Protein: CASSPSQSSFGETQYF. The chain joins TRBV18 to TRBJ2-5; D ambiguous. Trimming removed 3 bases from V and 4 bases from J, with 18 bases in between. This CDR3 is built from 16 residues. Germline CDR1 KGHSH, CDR2 LQKENI.

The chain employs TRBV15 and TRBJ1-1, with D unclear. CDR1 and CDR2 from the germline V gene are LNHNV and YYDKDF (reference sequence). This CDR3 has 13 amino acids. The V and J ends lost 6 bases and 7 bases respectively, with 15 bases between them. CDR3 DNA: TGTGCCACCAGAACCACAAGATACGATGAAGCTTTCTTT. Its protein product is CATRTTRYDEAFF. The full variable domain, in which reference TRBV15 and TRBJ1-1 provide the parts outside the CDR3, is DAMVIQNPRYQVTQFGKPVTLSCSQTLNHNVMYWYQQKSSQAPKLLFHYYDKDFNNEADTPDNFQSRRPNTSFCFLDIRSPGLGDTAMYLCATRTTRYDEAFFGQGTRLTVV.

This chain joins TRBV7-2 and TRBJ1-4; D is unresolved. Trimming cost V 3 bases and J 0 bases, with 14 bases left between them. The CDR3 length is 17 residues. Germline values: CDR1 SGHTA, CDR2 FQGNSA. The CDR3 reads CASSLGRSSSTNEKLFF. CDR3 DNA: TGTGCCAGCAGCTTGGGTCGGAGCAGCTCAACTAATGAAAAACTGTTTTTT.

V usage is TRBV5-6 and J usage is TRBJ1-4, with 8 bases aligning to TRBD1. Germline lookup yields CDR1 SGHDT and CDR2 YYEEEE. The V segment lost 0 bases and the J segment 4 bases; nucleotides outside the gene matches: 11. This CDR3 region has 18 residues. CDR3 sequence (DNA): TGTGCCAGCAGCTTGGTTGGGTGGGGACAGGCGGATAATGAAAAACTGTTTTTT. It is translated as CASSLVGWGQADNEKLFF.

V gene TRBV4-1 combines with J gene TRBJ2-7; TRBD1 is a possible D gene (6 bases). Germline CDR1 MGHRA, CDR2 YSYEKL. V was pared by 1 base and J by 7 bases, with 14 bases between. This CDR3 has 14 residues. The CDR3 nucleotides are TGCGCCAGCAGCCAAGCCCCCGGGACACAAGAGCAGTACTTC. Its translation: CASSQAPGTQEQYF.

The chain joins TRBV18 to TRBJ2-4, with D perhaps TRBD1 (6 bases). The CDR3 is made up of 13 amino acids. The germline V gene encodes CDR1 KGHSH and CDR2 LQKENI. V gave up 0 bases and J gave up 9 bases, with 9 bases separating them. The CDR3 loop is CASSPPGHGIQYF. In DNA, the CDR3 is TGTGCCAGCTCACCACCGGGACACGGCATTCAGTACTTC.

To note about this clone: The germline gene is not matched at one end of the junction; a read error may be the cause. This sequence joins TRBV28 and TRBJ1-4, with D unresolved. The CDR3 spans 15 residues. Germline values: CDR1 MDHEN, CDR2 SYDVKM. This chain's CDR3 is CASSSIGTTNEKPFF. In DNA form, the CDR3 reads TGTGCCAGCAGTTCAATCGGAACAACTAATGAAAAACCGTTTTTT.

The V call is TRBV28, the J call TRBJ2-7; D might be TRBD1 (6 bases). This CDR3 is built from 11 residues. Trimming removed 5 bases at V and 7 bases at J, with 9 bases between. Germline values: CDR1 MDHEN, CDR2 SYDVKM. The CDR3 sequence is CASSLRGEQYF. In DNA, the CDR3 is TGTGCCAGCAGTCTAAGGGGGGAGCAGTACTTC. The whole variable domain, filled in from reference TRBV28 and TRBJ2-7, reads DVKVTQSSRYLVKRTGEKVFLECVQDMDHENMFWYRQDPGLGLRLIYFSYDVKMKEKGDIPEGYSVSREKKERFSLILESASTNQTSMYLCASSLRGEQYFGPGTRLTVT.

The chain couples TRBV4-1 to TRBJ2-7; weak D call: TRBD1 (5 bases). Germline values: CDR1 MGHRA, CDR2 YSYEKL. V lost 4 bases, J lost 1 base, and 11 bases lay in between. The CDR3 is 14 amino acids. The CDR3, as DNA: TGCGCCAGCAGCCTGTCGACAGTATCCTACGAGCAGTACTTC. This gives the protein CASSLSTVSYEQYF.

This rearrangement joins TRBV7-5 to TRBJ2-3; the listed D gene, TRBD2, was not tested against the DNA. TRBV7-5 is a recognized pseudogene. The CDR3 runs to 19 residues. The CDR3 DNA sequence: TGTGTCAGAAGCTTAGGGCAGCGTTCCGGCGGGAGGACGGGAGATACGCAGTATTTT. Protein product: CVRSLGQRSGGRTGDTQYF.

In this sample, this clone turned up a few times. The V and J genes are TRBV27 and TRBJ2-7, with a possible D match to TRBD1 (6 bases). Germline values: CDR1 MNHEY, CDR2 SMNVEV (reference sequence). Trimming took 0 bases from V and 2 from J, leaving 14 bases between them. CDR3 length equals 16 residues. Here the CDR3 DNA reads TGTGCCAGCAGTTTATCAGGGGGAATCACCACCTACGAGCAGTACTTC. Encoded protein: CASSLSGGITTYEQYF.

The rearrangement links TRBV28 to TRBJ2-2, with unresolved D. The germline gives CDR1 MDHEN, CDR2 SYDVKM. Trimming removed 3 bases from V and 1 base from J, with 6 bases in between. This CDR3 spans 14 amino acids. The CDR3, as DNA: TGTGCCAGCAGTTTCGTCAGGAACACCGGGGAGCTGTTTTTT. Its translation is CASSFVRNTGELFF.

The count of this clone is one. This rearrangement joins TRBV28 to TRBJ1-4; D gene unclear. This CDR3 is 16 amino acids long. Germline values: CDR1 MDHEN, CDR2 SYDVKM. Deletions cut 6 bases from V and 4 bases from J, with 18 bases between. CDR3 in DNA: TGTGCCAGCAGGGATAGAGGGAATCCAGTTAATGAAAAACTGTTTTTT. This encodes CASRDRGNPVNEKLFF.

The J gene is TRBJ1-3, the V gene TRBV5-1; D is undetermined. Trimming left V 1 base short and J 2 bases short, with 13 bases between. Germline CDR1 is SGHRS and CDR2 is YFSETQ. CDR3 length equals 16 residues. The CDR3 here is CASSLNSVSAGNTIYF. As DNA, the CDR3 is TGCGCCAGCAGCTTGAATTCCGTCTCTGCTGGAAACACCATATATTTT.

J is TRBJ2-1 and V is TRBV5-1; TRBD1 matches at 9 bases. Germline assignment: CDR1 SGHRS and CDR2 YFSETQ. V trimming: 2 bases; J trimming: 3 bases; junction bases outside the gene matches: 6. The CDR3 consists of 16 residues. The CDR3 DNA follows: TGCGCCAGCAGCTTCCGGGACAGGGTCATCTACAATGAGCAGTTCTTC. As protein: CASSFRDRVIYNEQFF. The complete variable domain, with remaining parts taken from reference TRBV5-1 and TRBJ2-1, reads KAGVTQTPRYLIKTRGQQVTLSCSPISGHRSVSWYQQTPGQGLQFLFEYFSETQRNKGNFPGRFSGRQFSNSRSEMNVSTLELGDSALYLCASSFRDRVIYNEQFFGPGTRLTVL.

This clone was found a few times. The DNA for the CDR3 is TGTGCCAGCAGTGGTCGGGATAGCAATCAGCCCCAGCATTTT. Amino acids: CASSGRDSNQPQHF. The chain couples TRBV6-1 to TRBJ1-5, with D unclear. The CDR3 consists of 14 residues. In germline, CDR1 is MNHNS, CDR2 SASEGT. V was clipped by 4 bases and J by 0 bases, with 7 bases between them.

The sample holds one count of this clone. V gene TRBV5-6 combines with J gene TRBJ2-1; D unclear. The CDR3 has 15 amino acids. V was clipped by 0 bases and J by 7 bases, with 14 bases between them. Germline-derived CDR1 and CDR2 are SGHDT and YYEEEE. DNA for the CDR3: TGTGCCAGCAGCTTGGTGCCCGCGCGACTGAATGAGCAGTTCTTC. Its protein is CASSLVPARLNEQFF.

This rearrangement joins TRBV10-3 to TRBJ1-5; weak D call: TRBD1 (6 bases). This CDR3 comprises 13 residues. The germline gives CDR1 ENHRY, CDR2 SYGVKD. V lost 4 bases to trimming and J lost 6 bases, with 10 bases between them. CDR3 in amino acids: CAISVGASQPQHF. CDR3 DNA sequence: TGTGCCATCAGTGTGGGGGCGAGTCAGCCCCAGCATTTT.